The 3 T cell receptor beta chains in this list originate from one sample, sequenced in a study of OX40 agonist ivuxolimab in advanced cancers. The data were produced by immunoSEQ multiplex PCR, yet TCRdb's version contains in-frame clones alone and is incomplete. The table lists roughly 61,000 clones, roughly 87% of them singletons. The sample here was CD4+ or CD8+ T cells sorted from blood, taken in a trial of the OX40 agonist ivuxolimab. Receptors were obtained from an adult with an advanced solid tumor such as melanoma, head and neck, liver or kidney cancer.

This chain uses TRBV4-2 with TRBJ2-7; TRBD2 agrees at 10 bases. The CDR3 extends over 17 amino acids. In germline, CDR1 is LGHNA, CDR2 YNFKEQ. Trimming at V came to 0 bases and at J to 0 bases, leaving 5 bases not matched to a gene. This chain's CDR3 is CASSQDVAGGPSYEQYF. DNA of the CDR3: TGTGCCAGCAGCCAAGATGTAGCGGGGGGCCCCTCCTACGAGCAGTACTTC.

J is TRBJ2-7 and V is TRBV6-6, with D maybe TRBD1 (6 bases). CDR3 size: 13 residues. Germline-derived CDR1 and CDR2 are MNHNY and SVGAGI (reference sequence). The V and J ends lost 8 bases and 3 bases respectively, with 14 bases between them. In nucleotides, the CDR3 is TGTGCCAGCTGCGACTCGGACAGCTACGAGCAGTACTTC. Residues: CASCDSDSYEQYF.

The V gene is TRBV7-6, the J gene TRBJ1-1; D ambiguous. Germline lookup yields CDR1 SGHVS and CDR2 FNYEAQ. The CDR3 has 16 residues. Deletions cut 0 bases from V and 2 bases from J, with 13 bases between. The CDR3 loop reads CASSLATPLSNTEAFF. In DNA form, the CDR3 reads TGTGCCAGCAGCTTAGCGACACCCCTAAGTAACACTGAAGCTTTCTTT.